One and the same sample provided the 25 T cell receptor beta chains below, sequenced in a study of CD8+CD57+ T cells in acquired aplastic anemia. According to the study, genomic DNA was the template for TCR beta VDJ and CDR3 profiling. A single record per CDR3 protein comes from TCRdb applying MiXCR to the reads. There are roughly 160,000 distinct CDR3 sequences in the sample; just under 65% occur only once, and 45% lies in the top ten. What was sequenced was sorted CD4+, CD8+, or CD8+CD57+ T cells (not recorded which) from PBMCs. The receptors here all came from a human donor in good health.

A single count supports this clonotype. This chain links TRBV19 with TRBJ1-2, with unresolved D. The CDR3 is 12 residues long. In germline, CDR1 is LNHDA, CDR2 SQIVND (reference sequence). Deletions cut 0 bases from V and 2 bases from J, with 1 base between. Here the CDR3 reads CASSIENYGYTF. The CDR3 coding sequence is TGTGCCAGTAGTATAGAGAACTATGGCTACACCTTC.

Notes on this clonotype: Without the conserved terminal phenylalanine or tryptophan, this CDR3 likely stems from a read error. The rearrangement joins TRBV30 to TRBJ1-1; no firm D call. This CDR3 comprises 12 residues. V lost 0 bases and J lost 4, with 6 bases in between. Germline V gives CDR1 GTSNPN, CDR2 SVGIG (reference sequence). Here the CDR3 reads CAWSVDFTEAFS. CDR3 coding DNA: TGTGCCTGGAGTGTAGATTTCACTGAAGCTTTCTCT.

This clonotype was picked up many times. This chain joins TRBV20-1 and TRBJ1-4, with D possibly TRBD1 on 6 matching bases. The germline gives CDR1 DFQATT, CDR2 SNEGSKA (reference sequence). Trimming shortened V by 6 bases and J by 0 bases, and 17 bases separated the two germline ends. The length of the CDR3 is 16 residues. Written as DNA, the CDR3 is TGCAGTGCCCCCTACCCGAGGGGGGCAACTAATGAAAAACTGTTTTTT. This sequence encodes CSAPYPRGATNEKLFF.

The CDR3 region has the DNA TGTGCCAGTAGTATGCGGGCTAGCAGCAATGAGCAGTTCTTC. It is translated as CASSMRASSNEQFF. The V and J genes are TRBV19 and TRBJ2-1, with D possibly TRBD2 on 5 matching bases. The germline V gene encodes CDR1 LNHDA and CDR2 SQIVND (reference sequence). Trimming cost V 3 bases and J 6 bases, with 12 bases left between them. The CDR3 has 14 amino acids.

Here the CDR3 DNA reads TGCGCCAGCAGCCAAGATTTGGATGTGACCCAGTACTTC. Translation: CASSQDLDVTQYF. The chain employs TRBV4-1 and TRBJ2-5; D gene unclear. V lost 0 bases and J lost 7, with 9 bases in between. The CDR3 runs to 13 residues. CDR1 is MGHRA, CDR2 YSYEKL, per germline.

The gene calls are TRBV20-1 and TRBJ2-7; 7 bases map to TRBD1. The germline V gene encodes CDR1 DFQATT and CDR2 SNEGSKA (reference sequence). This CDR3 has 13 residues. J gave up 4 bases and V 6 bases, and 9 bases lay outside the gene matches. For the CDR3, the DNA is TGCAGTGCCGGCGAAGGGGGCAGGTACGAGCAGTACTTC. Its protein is CSAGEGGRYEQYF.

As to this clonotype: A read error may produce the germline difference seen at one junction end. DNA for the CDR3: TGTGCCACCAGCAGAGATTCCGGGACTCCGACCTATGCCTACACCTTC. Translating it yields CATSRDSGTPTYAYTF. The rearrangement links TRBV15 to TRBJ1-2; the D gene is possibly TRBD1 (5 bases). The CDR3 covers 16 residues. Germline loops: CDR1 LNHNV, CDR2 YYDKDF (reference sequence).

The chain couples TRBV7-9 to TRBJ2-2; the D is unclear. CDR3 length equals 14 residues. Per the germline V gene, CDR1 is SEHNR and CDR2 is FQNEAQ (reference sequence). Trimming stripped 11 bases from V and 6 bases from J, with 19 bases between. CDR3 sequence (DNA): TGTGCCCCCAACGATCAACTGGGTTCCGGGGAGCTGTTTTTT. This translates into CAPNDQLGSGELFF.

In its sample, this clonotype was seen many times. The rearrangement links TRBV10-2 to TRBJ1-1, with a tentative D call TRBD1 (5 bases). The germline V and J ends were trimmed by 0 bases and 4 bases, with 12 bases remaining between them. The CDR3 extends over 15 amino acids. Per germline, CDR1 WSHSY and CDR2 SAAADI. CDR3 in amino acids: CASSESKGVLTEAFF. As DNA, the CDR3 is TGCGCCAGCAGTGAGTCGAAAGGGGTCCTCACTGAAGCTTTCTTT.

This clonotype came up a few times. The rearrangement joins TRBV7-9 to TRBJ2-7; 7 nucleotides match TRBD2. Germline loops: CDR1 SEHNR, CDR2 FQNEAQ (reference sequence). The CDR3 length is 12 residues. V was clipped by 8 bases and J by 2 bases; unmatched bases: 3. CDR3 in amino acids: CASGRAPYEQYF. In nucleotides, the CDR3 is TGTGCCAGCGGGAGGGCCCCCTACGAGCAGTACTTC.

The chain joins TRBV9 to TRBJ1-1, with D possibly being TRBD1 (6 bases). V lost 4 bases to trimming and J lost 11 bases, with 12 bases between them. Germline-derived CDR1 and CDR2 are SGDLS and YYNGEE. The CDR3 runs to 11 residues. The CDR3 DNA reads TGTGCCAGCAGCCTGGACAGTGAGGCTTTCTTT. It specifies CASSLDSEAFF.

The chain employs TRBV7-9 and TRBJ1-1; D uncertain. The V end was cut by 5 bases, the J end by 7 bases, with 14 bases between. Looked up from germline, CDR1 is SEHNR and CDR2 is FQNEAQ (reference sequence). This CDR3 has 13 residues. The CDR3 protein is CASSPRTGIEAFF. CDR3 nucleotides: TGTGCCAGCAGCCCTAGGACGGGTATTGAAGCTTTCTTT.

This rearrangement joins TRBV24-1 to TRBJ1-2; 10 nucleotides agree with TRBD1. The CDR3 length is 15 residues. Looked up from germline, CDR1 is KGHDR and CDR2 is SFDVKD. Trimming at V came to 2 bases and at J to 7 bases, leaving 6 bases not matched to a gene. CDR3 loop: CATSDSDRGKGGYTF. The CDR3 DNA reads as TGTGCCACCAGTGATTCGGACAGGGGGAAGGGTGGCTACACCTTC.

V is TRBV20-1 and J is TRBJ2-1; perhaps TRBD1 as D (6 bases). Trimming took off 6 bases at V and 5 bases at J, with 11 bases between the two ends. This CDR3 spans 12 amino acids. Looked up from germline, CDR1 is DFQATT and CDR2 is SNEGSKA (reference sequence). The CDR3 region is CSALGQNNEQFF. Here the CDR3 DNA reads TGCAGTGCCTTGGGACAAAACAATGAGCAGTTCTTC.

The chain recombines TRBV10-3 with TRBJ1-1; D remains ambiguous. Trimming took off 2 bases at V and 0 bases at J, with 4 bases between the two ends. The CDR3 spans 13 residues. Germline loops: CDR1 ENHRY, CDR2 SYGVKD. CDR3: CAISEQVNTEAFF. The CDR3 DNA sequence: TGTGCCATCAGTGAGCAAGTGAACACTGAAGCTTTCTTT.

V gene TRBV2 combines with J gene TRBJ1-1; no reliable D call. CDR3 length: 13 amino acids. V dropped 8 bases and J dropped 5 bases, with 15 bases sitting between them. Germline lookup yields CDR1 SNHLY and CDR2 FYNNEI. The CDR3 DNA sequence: TGTGCCAGCCACAGCTGGGCGGAAACTGAAGCTTTCTTT. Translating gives CASHSWAETEAFF.

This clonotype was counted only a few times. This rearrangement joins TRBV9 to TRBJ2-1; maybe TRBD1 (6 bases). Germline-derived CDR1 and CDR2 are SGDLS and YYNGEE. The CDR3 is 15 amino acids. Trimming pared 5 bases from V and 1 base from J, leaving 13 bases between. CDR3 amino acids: CASSPEGGSYNEQFF. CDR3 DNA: TGTGCCAGCAGTCCCGAAGGGGGATCCTACAATGAGCAGTTCTTC.

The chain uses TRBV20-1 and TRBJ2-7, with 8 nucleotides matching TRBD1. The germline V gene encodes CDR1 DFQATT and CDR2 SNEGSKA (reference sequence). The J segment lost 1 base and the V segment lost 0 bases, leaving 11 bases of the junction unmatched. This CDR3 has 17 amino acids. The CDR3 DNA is TGCAGTGCTAGAGATAAAGCCAGGGGGCCATATTCCTACGAGCAGTACTTC. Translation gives CSARDKARGPYSYEQYF.

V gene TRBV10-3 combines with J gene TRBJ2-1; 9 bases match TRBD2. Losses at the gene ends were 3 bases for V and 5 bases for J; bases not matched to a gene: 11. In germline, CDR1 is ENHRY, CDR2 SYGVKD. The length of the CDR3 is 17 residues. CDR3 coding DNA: TGTGCCATCAGTGATCGGGGTCGCGGGGGGGACAACAATGAGCAGTTCTTC. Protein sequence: CAISDRGRGGDNNEQFF.

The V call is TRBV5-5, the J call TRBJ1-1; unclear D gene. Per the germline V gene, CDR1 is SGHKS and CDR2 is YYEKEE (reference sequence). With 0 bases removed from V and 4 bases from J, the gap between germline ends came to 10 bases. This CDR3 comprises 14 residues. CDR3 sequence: CASSLGGFGTEAFF. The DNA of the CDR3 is TGTGCCAGCAGCTTGGGGGGTTTTGGCACTGAAGCTTTCTTT.

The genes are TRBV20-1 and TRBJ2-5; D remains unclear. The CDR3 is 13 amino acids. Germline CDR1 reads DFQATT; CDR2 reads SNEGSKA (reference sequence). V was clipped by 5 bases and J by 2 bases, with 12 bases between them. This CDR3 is CSAFTAQQETQYF. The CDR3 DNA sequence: TGCAGTGCTTTCACCGCACAGCAAGAGACCCAGTACTTC.

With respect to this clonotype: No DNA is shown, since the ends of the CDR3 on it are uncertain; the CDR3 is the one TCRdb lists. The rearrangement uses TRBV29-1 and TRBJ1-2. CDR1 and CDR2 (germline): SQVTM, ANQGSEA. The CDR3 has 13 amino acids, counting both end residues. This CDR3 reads CSAMGDLYYGCTF.

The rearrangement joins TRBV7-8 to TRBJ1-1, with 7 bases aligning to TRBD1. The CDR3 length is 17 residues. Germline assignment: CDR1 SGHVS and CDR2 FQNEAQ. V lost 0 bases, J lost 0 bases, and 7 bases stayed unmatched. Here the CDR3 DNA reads TGTGCCAGCAGCTTAGCAGGGGGCGTCCGCATGAACACTGAAGCTTTCTTT. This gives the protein CASSLAGGVRMNTEAFF.

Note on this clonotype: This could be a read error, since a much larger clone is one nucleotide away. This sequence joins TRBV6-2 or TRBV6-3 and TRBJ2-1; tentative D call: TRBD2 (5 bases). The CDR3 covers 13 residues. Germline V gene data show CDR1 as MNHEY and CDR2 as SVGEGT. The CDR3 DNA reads TGTGCCAGCAGTCCCGGAGTGGCGGGTGAGCAGCTCTTC. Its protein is CASSPGVAGEQLF.

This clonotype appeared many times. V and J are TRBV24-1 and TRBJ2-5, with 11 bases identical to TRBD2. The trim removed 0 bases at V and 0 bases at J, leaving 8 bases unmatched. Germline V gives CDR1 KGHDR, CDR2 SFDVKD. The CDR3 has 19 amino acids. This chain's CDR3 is CATSDLRLAGSTYQETQYF. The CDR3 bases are TGTGCCACCAGTGATTTGAGACTAGCGGGATCCACCTACCAAGAGACCCAGTACTTC.